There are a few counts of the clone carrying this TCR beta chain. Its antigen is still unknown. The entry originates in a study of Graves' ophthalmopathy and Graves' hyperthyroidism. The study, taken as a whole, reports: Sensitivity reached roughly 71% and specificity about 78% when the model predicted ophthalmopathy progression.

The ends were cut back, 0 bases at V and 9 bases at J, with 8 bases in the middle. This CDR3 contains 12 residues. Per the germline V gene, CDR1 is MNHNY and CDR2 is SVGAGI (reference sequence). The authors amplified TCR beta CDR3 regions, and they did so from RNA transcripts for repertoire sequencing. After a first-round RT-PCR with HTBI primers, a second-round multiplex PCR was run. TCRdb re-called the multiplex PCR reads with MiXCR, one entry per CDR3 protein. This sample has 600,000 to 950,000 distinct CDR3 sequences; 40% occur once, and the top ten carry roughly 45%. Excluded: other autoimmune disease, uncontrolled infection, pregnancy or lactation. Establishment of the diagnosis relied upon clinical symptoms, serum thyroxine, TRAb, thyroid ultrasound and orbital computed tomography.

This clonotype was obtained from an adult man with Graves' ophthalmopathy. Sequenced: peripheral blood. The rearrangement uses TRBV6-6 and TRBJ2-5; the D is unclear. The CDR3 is CASSYSLVAQYF. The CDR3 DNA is TGTGCCAGCAGTTACTCGTTAGTGGCCCAGTACTTC.